Following are 3 T cell receptor beta chains from one sample sequenced in a study of blood T cell repertoires in COVID-19. Sequencing was performed with immunoSEQ multiplex PCR; in TCRdb, only in-frame clones are kept and a portion is missing. The sample lists fewer than 40,000 clones; 65% to 80% were seen once. Sequenced material: peripheral blood. The origin of the receptors is a man in his sixties with active COVID-19.

The chain recombines TRBV4-3 with TRBJ2-6, with D perhaps TRBD1 (5 bases). This CDR3 has 13 residues. Trimming pared 0 bases from V and 13 bases from J, leaving 10 bases between. The V gene's germline CDR1 is LGHNA and CDR2 YSLEER. CDR3: CASSQDQGRVLTF. CDR3 sequence (DNA): TGCGCCAGCAGCCAAGATCAGGGTAGGGTCCTGACTTTC.

In DNA, the CDR3 is TGCGCCAGCAGCCAAGATCCGTTAGCGGGGGCCTACAATGAGCAGTTCTTC. This encodes CASSQDPLAGAYNEQFF. V is TRBV4-3 and J is TRBJ2-1; 9 bases are a match to TRBD2. The length of the CDR3 is 17 residues. In germline, CDR1 is LGHNA, CDR2 YSLEER. The V and J ends lost 0 bases and 2 bases, in that order; junction bases with no gene match: 5.

The J gene is TRBJ1-2, the V gene TRBV4-1; D uncertain. From germline, CDR1 is MGHRA and CDR2 YSYEKL. V dropped 2 bases and J dropped 4 bases, with 11 bases sitting between them. The CDR3 length is 14 residues. CDR3 residues: CASSQPGKAYGYTF. In nucleotides, the CDR3 is TGCGCCAGCAGCCAACCGGGTAAGGCCTATGGCTACACCTTC.